What follows is one TCR beta chain and its context. Its antigen is unknown. The sample is drawn from a study of T-cell memory formation after mild COVID-19. Study-wide findings and caveats: Day 15 to 85 contracting clones showed balanced CD4/CD8; later expanders leaned CD4+. Among contracting clones, CD4+ were mainly CM/EM and CD8+ enriched in EMRA.

Researchers used 5'RACE with constant-segment primers to make TCR alpha and TCR beta cDNA libraries that carry sample barcodes and UMIs. TCRdb recomputed calls from the 5' RACE reads with MiXCR, one row per CDR3 protein. The table lists 500,000 to 550,000 distinct CDR3 sequences, roughly 21% of them singletons. The V gene lost 4 bases and the J gene lost 0 bases, with 19 bases spanning the gap. Germline values: CDR1 SGHVS, CDR2 FNYEAQ. CDR3 length equals 18 residues. V gene TRBV7-6 combines with J gene TRBJ2-1; D gene uncertain. This sequence originates from an adult woman who had mild COVID-19 (a few samples of this study predate the infection). Cell type and time point are not known. Sequenced: PBMCs or a T cell subset sorted from them (not recorded which). The CDR3 protein is CASSSTDPTLSSYNEQFF. The CDR3 DNA follows: TGTGCCAGCAGCTCCACGGACCCTACCCTAAGCTCCTACAATGAGCAGTTCTTC.